This T cell receptor (beta chain) was sequenced in a study of shared clonotypes between healthy human individuals. Remarks on this clone: Its specificity is not known.

Over several immunoSEQ plates, each subset's genomic DNA was distributed in even portions. Original analysis: From ImmunoSEQ came sequences covering only the junction and carrying no quality scores, so filtering differed. The assay was immunoSEQ multiplex PCR, and TCRdb's table has in-frame clones only and misses some. The DNA was the basis for D and trimming; V, J and clone size are from that table. The data contain around 2,100,000 clones, roughly 94% of them singletons. Terminally differentiated effector memory CD45RA+ cells were left out of the naive CD8 fraction, which was CD45RO-negative and positively selected for CCR7. V lost 5 bases to trimming and J lost 1 base, with 14 bases between them. The CDR3 spans 15 residues. Germline CDR1 and CDR2: SGHVS and FNYEAQ. Study-level points and caveats: Generation probabilities of non-shared clonotypes were lower (relative to those shared by all four donors).

Sequencing was performed on naive CD8+ T cells sorted from blood. The V gene is TRBV7-6, the J gene TRBJ1-1; D call uncertain. The receptor was isolated from a man aged 18 to 35 in good health. The CDR3 protein is CASSLRADSNTEAFF. The DNA for the CDR3 is TGTGCCAGCAGCCTCCGAGCCGACTCGAACACTGAAGCTTTCTTT.